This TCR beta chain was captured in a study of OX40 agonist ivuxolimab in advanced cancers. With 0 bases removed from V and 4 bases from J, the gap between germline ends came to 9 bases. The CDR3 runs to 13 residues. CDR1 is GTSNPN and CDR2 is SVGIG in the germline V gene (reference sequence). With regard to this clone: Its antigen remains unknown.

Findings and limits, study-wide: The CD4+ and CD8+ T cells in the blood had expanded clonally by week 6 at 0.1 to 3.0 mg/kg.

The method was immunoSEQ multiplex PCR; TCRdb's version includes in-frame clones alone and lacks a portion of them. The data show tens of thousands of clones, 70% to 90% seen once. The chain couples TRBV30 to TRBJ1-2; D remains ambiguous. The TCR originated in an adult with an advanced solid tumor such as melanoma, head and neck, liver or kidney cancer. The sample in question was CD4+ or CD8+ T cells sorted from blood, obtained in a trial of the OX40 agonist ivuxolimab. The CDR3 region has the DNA TGTGCCTGGAGTGTAGGCACCTTCTATGGCTACACCTTC. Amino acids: CAWSVGTFYGYTF.